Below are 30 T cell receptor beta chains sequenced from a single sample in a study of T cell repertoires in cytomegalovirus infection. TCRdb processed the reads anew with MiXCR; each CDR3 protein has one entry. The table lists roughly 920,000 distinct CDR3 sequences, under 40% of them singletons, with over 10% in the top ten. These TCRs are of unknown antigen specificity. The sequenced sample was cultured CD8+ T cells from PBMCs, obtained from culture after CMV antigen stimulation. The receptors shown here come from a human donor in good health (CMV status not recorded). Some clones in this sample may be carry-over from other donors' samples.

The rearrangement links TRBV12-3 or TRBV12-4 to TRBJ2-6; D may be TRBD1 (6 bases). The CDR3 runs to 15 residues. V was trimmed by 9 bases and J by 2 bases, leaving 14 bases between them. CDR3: CASRSQGPGANVLTF. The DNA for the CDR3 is TGTGCCAGTCGTTCACAGGGACCTGGGGCCAACGTCCTGACTTTC.

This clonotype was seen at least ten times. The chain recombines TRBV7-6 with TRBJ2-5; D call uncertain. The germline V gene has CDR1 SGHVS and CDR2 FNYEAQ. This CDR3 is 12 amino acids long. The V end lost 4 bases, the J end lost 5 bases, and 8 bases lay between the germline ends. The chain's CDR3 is CASSYRRETQYF. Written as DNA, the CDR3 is TGTGCCAGCAGCTATAGGCGGGAGACCCAGTACTTC.

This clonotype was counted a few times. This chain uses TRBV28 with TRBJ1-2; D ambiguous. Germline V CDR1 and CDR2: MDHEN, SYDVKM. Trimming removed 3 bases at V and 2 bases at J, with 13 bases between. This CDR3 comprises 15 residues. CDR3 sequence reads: CASSFPREGNYGYTF. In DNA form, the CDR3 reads TGTGCCAGCAGTTTCCCGCGAGAGGGAAACTATGGCTACACCTTC.

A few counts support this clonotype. CDR3 nucleotide sequence: TGCAGTGCTAGAGCCGGGACAGGAGGTCAGCCCCAGCATTTT. This encodes CSARAGTGGQPQHF. The V gene is TRBV20-1, the J gene TRBJ1-5, with 8 positions matching TRBD1. J lost 6 bases, V lost 1 base, and 5 bases had no gene match. Germline V gene data show CDR1 as DFQATT and CDR2 as SNEGSKA (reference sequence). This CDR3 comprises 14 residues.

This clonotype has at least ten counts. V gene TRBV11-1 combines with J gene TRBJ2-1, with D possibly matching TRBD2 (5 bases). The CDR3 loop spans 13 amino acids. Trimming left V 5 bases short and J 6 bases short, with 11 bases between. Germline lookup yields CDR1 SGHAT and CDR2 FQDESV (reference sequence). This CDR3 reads CASSPIGSNEQFF. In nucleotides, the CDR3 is TGTGCCAGCAGCCCCATAGGGAGCAATGAGCAGTTCTTC.

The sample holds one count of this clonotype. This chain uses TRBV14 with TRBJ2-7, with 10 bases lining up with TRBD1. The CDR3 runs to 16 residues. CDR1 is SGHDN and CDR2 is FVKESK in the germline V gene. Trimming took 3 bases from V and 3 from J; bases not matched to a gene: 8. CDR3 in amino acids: CASSQPRQGASYEQYF. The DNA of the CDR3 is TGTGCCAGCAGCCAGCCCCGACAGGGGGCGAGCTACGAGCAGTACTTC.

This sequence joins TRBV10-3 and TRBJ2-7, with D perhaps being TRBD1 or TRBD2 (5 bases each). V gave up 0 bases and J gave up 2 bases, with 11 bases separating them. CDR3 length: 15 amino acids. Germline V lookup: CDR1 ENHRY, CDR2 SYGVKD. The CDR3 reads CAISESWGTAYEQYV. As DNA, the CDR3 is TGTGCCATCAGTGAGTCGTGGGGGACGGCCTACGAGCAGTACGTC.

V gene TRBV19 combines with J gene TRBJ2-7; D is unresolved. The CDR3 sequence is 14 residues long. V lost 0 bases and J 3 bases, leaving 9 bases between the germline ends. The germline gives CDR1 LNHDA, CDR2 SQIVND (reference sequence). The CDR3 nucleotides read TGTGCCAGTAGTATAGACTGGCTAGACTACGAGCAGTACTTC. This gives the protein CASSIDWLDYEQYF.

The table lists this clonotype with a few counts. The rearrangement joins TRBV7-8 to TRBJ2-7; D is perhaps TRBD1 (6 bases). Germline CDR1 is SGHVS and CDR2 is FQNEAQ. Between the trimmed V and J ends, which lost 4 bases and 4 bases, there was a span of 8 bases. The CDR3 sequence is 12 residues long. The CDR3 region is CASSSGEYEQYV. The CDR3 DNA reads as TGTGCCAGCAGCTCAGGGGAATACGAGCAGTACGTC.

CDR3 bases: TGTGCCAGCAGCTCCTCCTCGGGCTACGAGCAGTACTTC. Its protein is CASSSSSGYEQYF. The gene calls are TRBV7-9 and TRBJ2-7; no firm D call. The CDR3 consists of 13 residues. The germline V and J ends were trimmed by 4 bases and 3 bases, with 10 bases remaining between them. Germline CDR1 SEHNR, CDR2 FQNEAQ (reference sequence). Variable domain in full (rest from reference TRBV7-9 and TRBJ2-7): DTGVSQNPRHKITKRGQNVTFRCDPISEHNRLYWYRQTLGQGPEFLTYFQNEAQLEKSRLLSDRFSAERPKGSFSTLEIQRTEQGDSAMYLCASSSSSGYEQYFGPGTRLTVT.

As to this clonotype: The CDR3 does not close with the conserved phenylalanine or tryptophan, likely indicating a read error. This CDR3 is CASSLNSAGRDETQYL. CDR3 DNA: TGTGCCAGCAGCTTAAATTCAGCGGGTCGCGATGAGACCCAGTACTTA. The rearrangement joins TRBV7-8 to TRBJ2-5; possibly TRBD2 for D (6 bases). V shed 2 bases and J shed 5 bases, with 18 bases lying between them. Germline assignment: CDR1 SGHVS and CDR2 FQNEAQ. The CDR3 contains 16 residues.

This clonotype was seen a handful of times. The chain's CDR3 is CASSLGLPGSYNEQFF. The CDR3 DNA reads TGTGCCAGCAGTCTAGGACTCCCTGGCTCCTACAATGAGCAGTTCTTC. This chain connects TRBV6-1 to TRBJ2-1; possibly TRBD2 for D (5 bases). With 5 bases removed from V and 0 bases from J, the gap between germline ends came to 14 bases. Germline assignment: CDR1 MNHNS and CDR2 SASEGT. There are 16 residues in the CDR3.

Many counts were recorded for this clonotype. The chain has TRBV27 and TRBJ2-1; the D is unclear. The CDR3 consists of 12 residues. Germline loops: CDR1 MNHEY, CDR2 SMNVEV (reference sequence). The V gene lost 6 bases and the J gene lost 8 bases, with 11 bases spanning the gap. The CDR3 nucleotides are TGTGCCAGCAGCTCCGCCGGCTATGAGCAGTTCTTC. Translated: CASSSAGYEQFF.

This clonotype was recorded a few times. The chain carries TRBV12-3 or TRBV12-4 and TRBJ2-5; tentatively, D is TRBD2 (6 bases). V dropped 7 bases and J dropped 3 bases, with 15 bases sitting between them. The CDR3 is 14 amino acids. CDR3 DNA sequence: TGTGCCAGCAATATCGGGGGTCCAGAAGAGACCCAGTACTTC. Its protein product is CASNIGGPEETQYF.

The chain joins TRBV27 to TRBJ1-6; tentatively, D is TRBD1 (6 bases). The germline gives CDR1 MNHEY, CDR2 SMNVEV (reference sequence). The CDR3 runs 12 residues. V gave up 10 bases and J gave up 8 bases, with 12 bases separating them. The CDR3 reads CATGRGYSPLHF. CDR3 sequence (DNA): TGTGCCACCGGCAGGGGCTATTCACCCCTCCACTTT.

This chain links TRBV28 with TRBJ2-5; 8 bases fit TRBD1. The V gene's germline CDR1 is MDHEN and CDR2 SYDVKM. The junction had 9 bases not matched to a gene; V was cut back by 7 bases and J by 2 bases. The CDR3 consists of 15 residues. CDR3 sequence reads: CASTSTGDIQETQYF. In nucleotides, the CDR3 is TGTGCCAGCACCTCGACAGGGGACATACAAGAGACCCAGTACTTC.

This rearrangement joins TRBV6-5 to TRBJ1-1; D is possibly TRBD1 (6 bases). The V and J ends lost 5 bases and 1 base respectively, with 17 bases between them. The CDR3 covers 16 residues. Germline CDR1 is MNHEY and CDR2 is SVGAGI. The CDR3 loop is CASSPLYRETNTEAFF. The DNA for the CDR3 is TGTGCCAGCAGTCCTCTTTACAGGGAAACGAACACTGAAGCTTTCTTT.

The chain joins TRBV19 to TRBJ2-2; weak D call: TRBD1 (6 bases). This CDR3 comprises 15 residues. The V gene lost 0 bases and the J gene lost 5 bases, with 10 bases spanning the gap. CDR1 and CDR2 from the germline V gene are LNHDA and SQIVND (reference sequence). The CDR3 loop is CASSIEGQWTGELFF. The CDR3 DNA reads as TGTGCCAGTAGTATAGAGGGACAATGGACCGGGGAGCTGTTTTTT.

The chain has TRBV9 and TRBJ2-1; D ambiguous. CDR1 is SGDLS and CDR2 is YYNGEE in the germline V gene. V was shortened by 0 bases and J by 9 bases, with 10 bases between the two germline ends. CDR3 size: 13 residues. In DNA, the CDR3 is TGTGCCAGCAGCGTAGGAGCCAACCCTGAGCAGTTCTTC. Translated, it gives CASSVGANPEQFF.

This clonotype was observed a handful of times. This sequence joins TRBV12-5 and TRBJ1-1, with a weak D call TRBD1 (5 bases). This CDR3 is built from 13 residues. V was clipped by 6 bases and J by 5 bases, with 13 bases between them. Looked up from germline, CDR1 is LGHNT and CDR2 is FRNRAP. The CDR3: CASGPWGGTEAFF. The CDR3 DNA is TGTGCTAGTGGCCCATGGGGGGGGACTGAAGCTTTCTTT.

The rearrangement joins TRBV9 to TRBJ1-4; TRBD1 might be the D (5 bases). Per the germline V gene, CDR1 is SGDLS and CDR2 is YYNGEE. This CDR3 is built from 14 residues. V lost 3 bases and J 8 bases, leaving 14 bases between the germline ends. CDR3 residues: CASSASGLGEKLFF. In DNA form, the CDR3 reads TGTGCCAGCAGCGCGTCAGGGTTAGGGGAAAAACTGTTTTTT.

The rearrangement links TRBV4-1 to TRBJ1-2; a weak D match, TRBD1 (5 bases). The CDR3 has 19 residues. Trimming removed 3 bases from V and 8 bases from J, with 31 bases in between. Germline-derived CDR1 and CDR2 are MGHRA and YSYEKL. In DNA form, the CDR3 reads TGCGCCAGCAGCCACCTACTAGGGGCCGGAGGGGTAGACGACAACGGCTACACCTTC. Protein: CASSHLLGAGGVDDNGYTF.

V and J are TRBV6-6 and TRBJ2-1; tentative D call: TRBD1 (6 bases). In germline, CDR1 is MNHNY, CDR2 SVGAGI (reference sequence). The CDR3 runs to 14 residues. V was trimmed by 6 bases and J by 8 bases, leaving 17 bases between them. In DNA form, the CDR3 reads TGTGCCAGCAGAACAGGGATAGGGCCAGATGAGCAGTTCTTC. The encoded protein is CASRTGIGPDEQFF.

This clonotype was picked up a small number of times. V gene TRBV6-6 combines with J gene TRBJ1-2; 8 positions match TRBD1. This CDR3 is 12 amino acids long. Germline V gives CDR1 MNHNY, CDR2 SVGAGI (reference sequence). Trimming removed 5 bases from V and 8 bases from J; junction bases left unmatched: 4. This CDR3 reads CASSMWDRGYTF. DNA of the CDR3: TGTGCCAGCAGTATGTGGGACAGGGGCTACACCTTC.

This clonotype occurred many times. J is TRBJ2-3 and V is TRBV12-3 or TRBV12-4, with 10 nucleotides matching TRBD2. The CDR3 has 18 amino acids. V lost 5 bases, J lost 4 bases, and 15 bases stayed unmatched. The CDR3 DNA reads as TGTGCCAGCAGTGTGGATGGACTAGCGGTGATTATTGCAGATACGCAGTATTTT. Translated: CASSVDGLAVIIADTQYF.

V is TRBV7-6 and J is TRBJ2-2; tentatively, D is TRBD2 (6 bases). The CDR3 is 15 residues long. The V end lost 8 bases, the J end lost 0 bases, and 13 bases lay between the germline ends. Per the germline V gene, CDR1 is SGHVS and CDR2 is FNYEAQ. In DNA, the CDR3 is TGTGCCAGCTGCTGGGAGGCCTCGAACACCGGGGAGCTGTTTTTT. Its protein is CASCWEASNTGELFF.

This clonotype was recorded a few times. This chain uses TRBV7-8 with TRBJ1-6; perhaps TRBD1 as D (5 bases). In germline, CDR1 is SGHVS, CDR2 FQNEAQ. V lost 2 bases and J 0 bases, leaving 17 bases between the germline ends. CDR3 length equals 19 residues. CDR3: CASSLLGVLLSSYNSPLHF. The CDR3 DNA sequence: TGTGCCAGCAGCTTATTGGGGGTCCTCTTGAGCTCCTATAATTCACCCCTCCACTTT.

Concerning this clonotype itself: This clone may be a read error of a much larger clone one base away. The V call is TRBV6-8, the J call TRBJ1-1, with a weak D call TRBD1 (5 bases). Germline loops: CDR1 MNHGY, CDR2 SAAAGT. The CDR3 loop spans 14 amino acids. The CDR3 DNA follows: TGTGCCAGCAGTTACTCGTTTGGGGCCACTAAAGCTTTCTTT. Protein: CASSYSFGATKAFF.

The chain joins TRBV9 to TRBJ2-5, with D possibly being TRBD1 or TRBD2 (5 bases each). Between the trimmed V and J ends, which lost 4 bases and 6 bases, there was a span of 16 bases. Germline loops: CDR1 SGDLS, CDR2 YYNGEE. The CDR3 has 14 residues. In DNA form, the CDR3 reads TGTGCCAGCAGCCCCAAAGAGGGGATAAAGACCCAGTACTTC. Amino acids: CASSPKEGIKTQYF.

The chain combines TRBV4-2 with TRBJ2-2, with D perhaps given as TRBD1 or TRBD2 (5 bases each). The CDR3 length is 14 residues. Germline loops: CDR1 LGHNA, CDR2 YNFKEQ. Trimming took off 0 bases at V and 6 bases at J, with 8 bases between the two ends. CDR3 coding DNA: TGTGCCAGCAGCCAAGATACGGGGCCCGGGGAGCTGTTTTTT. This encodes CASSQDTGPGELFF.